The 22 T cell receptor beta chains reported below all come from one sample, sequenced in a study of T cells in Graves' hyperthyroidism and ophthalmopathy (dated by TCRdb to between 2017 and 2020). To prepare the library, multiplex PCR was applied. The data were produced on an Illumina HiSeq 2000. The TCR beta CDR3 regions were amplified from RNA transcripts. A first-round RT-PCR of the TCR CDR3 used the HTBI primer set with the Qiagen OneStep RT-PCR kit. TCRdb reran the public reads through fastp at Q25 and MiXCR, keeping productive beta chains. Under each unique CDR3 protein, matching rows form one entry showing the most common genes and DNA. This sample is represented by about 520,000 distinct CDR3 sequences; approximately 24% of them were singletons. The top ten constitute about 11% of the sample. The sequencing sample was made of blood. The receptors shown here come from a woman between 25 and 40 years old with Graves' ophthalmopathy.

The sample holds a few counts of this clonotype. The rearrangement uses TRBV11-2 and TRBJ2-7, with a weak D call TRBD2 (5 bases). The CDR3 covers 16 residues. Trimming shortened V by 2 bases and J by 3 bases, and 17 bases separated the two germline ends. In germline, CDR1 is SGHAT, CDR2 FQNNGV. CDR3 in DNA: TGTGCCAGCAGCTTATCTAGCTGGGAAACCAACTACGAGCAGTACTTC. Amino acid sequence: CASSLSSWETNYEQYF.

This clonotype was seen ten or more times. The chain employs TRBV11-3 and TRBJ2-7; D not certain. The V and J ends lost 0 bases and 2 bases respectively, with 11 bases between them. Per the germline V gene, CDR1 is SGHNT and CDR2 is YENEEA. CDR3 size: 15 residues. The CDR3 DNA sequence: TGTGCCAGCAGCTTAGATCTGGACGGAACCTACGAGCAGTACTTC. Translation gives CASSLDLDGTYEQYF.

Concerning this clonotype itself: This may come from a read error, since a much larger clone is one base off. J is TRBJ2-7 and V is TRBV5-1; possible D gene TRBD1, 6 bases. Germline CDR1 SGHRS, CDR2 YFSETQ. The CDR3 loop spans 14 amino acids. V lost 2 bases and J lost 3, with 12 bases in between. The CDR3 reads CASSLAPGDYEQYF. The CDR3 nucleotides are TGCGCCAGCAGCTTAGCCCCAGGGGACTACGAGCAGTACTTC.

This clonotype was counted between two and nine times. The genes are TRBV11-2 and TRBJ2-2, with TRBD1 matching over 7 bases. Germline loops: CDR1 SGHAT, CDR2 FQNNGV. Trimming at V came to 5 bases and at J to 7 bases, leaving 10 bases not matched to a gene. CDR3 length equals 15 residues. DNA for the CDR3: TGTGCCAGCAGCCGAATACAGGGGTTCGTCGGGGAGCTGTTTTTT. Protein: CASSRIQGFVGELFF.

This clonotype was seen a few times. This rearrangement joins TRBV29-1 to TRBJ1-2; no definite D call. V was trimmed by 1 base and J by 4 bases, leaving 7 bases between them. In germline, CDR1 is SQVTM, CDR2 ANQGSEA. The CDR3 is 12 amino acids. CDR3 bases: TGCAGCGTTGAAGCGGGCTTCTATGGCTACACCTTC. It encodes CSVEAGFYGYTF.

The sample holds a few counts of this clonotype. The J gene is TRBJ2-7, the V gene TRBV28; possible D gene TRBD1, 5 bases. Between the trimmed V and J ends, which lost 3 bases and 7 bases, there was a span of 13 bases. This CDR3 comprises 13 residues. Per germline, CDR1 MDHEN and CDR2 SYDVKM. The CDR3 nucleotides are TGTGCCAGCAGTTTTTTAGGGGCAGGGGAGCAGTACTTC. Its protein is CASSFLGAGEQYF.

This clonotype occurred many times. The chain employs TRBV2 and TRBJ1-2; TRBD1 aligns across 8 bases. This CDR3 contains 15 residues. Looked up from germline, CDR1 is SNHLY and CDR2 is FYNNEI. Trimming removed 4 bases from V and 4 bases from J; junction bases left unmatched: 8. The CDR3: CASSGGQGLSYGYTF. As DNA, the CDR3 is TGTGCCAGCAGTGGAGGACAGGGACTGAGCTATGGCTACACCTTC.

This CDR3 reads CAWSVGVLLNTGELFF. Written as DNA, the CDR3 is TGTGCCTGGAGTGTAGGAGTACTCCTGAACACCGGGGAGCTGTTTTTT. The chain combines TRBV30 with TRBJ2-2; D gene unclear. The CDR3 is made up of 16 amino acids. With 0 bases removed from V and 1 base from J, the gap between germline ends came to 12 bases. From germline, CDR1 is GTSNPN and CDR2 SVGIG (reference sequence).

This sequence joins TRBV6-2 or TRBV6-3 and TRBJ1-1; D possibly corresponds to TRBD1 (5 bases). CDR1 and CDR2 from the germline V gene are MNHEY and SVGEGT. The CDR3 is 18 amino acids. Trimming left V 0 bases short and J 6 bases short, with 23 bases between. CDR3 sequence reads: CASSYSSLTWGSRAEAFF. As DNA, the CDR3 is TGTGCCAGCAGTTACTCGTCCCTTACGTGGGGCTCCAGGGCTGAAGCTTTCTTT.

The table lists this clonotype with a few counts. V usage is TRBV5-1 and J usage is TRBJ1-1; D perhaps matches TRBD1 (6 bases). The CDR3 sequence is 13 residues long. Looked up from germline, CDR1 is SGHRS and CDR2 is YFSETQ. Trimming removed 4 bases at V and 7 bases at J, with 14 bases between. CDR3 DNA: TGCGCCAGCAGCCCGGGGGGCCTGGGTGAAGCTTTCTTT. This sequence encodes CASSPGGLGEAFF. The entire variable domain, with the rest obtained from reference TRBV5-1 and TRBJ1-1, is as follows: KAGVTQTPRYLIKTRGQQVTLSCSPISGHRSVSWYQQTPGQGLQFLFEYFSETQRNKGNFPGRFSGRQFSNSRSEMNVSTLELGDSALYLCASSPGGLGEAFFGQGTRLTVV.

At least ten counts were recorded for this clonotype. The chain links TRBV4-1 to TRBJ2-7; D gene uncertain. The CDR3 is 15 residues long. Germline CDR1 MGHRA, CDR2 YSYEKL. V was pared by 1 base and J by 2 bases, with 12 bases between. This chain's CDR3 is CASSQAPQTPYEQYF. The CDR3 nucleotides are TGCGCCAGCAGCCAAGCACCACAGACCCCCTACGAGCAGTACTTC.

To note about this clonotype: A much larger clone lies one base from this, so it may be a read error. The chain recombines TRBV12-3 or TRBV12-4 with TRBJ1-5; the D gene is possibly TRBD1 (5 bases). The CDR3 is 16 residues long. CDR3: CASSFVRQGGNQPRHF. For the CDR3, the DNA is TGTGCCAGCAGTTTTGTTCGGCAGGGAGGCAATCAGCCCCGGCATTTT.

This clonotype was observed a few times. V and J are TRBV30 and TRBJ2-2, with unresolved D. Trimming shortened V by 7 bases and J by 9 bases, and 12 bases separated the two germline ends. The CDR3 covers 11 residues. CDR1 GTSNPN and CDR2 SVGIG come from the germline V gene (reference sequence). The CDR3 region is CASRLGRELFF. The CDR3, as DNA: TGTGCCTCTAGGCTGGGAAGGGAGCTGTTTTTT.

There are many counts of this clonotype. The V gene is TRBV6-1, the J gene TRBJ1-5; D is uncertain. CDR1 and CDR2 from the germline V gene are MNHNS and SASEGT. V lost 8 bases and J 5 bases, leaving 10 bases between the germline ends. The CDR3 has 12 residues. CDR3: CASSIPDQPQHF. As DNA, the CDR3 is TGTGCCAGCTCCATACCCGATCAGCCCCAGCATTTT.

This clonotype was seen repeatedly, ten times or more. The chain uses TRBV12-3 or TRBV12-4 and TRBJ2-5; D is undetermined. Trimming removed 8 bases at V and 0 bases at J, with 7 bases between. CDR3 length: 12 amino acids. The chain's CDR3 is CASASYQETQYF. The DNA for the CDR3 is TGTGCCAGCGCCTCATACCAAGAGACCCAGTACTTC.

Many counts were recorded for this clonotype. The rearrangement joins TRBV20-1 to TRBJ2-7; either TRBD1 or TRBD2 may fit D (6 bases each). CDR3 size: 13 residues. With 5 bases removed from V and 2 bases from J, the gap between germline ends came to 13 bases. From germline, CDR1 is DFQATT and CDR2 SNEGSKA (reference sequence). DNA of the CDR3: TGCAGTGCTCTTTGGGGGGCCGCCTACGAGCAGTACTTC. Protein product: CSALWGAAYEQYF.

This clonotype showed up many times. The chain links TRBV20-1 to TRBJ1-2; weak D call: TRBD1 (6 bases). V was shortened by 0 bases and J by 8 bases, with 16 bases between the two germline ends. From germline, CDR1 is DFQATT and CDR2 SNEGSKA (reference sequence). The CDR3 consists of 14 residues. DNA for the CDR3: TGCAGTGCTAGAGAGGGGGGCGGAGCCCCCGGCTACACCTTC. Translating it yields CSAREGGGAPGYTF.

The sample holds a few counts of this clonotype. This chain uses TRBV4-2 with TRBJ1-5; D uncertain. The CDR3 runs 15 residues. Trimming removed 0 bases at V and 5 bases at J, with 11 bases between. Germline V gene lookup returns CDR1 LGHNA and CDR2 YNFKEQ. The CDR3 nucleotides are TGTGCCAGCAGCCAAGAGCAGGCTAATTATCAGCCCCAGCATTTT. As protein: CASSQEQANYQPQHF.

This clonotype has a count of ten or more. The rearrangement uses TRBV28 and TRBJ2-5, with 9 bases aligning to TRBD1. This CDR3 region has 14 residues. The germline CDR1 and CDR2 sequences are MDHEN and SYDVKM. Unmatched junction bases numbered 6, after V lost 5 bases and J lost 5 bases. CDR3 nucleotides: TGTGCCAGCAGTGACGGGACAGGGTTTGAGACCCAGTACTTC. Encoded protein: CASSDGTGFETQYF.

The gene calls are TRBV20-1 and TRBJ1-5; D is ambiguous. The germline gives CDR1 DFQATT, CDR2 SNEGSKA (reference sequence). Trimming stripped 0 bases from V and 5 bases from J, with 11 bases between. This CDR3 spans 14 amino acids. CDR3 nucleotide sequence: TGCAGTGCTAGAGAGGGCGCAGGAGATCAGCCCCAGCATTTT. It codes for CSAREGAGDQPQHF.

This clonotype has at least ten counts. CDR3 sequence: CASSLEGNRHTEAFF. The CDR3 DNA reads as TGTGCCAGCAGCTTGGAGGGCAATCGCCACACTGAAGCTTTCTTT. The rearrangement joins TRBV11-2 to TRBJ1-1; no firm D call. CDR1 SGHAT and CDR2 FQNNGV come from the germline V gene. The V and J ends lost 3 bases and 3 bases respectively, with 14 bases between them. This CDR3 spans 15 amino acids.

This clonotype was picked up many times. The DNA of the CDR3 is TGTGCCAGCAGCTTGGGGGGGAGCAATCAGCCCCAGCATTTT. Translation gives CASSLGGSNQPQHF. This rearrangement joins TRBV12-3 or TRBV12-4 to TRBJ1-5, with D possibly being TRBD1 (5 bases). V was trimmed by 6 bases and J by 1 base, leaving 10 bases between them. CDR3 size: 14 residues.